This T cell receptor (beta chain) was profiled in a study of tumor and adjacent non-tumor tissue in lung cancer. General study findings and limits: Compared with tumor, normal lung showed significantly lower TCR diversity.

As for this clonotype: Its antigen is unknown. One end of the junction is discordant with germline, which a read error may explain.

The template was RNA from unsorted bulk tissue. This non-tumor lung sample came from over 3 cm beyond the tumor edge. The germline V gene has CDR1 SQVTM and CDR2 ANQGSEA. CDR3 length equals 13 residues. The library came from three nested PCR rounds adapted from ARM-PCR protocols. Via MiXCR, TCRdb re-called the multiplex PCR reads, giving one row per CDR3 protein. The profile covers over 100,000 distinct CDR3 sequences, with 62% appearing a single time and around 20% taken by the ten largest. V and J are TRBV29-1 and TRBJ2-7; 8 positions agree with TRBD2. This TCR was sampled from a man in his sixties with non-small cell lung cancer. The sample taken for sequencing was distant non-tumor lung tissue. CDR3 amino acids: CSVVHSGTHEQYF. CDR3 DNA sequence: TGCAGCGTTGTGCATAGCGGGACCCACGAGCAGTATTTC.